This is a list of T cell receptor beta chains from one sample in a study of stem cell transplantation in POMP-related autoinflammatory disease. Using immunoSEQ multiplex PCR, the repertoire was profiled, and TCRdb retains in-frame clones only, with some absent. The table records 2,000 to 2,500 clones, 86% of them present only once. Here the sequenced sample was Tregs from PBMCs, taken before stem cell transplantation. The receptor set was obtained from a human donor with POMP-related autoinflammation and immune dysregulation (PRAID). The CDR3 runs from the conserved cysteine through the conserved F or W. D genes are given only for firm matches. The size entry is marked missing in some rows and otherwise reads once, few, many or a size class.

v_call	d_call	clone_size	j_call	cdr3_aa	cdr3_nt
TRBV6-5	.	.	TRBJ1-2	CASSSRGWDGYTF	TGTGCCAGCAGTTCCCGGGGATGGGACGGCTACACCTTC
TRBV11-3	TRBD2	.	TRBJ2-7	CASSLDGIGLAKYEQYF	TGTGCCAGCAGCTTAGACGGAATAGGACTAGCAAAATACGAGCAGTACTTC
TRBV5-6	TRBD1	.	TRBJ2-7	CASSLVWTGVYEQYF	TGTGCCAGCAGCTTGGTCTGGACAGGAGTCTACGAGCAGTACTTC
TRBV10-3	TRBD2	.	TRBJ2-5	CAISESAGYQETQYF	TGTGCCATCAGTGAGTCAGCGGGGTACCAAGAGACCCAGTACTTC
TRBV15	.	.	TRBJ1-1	CATSRQANTEAFF	TGTGCCACCAGCAGACAGGCCAACACTGAAGCTTTCTTT
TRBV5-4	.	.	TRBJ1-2	CASSLRTHSLYGYTF	TGTGCCAGCAGCTTGAGGACTCACAGTCTCTATGGCTACACCTTC
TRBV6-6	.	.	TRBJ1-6	CASSYSNRHKAPLHF	TGTGCCAGCAGTTACTCGAATAGGCATAAGGCACCCCTCCACTTT
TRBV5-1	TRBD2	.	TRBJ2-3	CASSFSGGFTDTQYF	TGCGCCAGCAGCTTTAGCGGGGGGTTCACAGATACGCAGTATTTT
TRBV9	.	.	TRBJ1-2	CASSATGGLDNYGYTF	TGTGCCAGCAGCGCCACCGGAGGGCTGGATAACTATGGCTACACCTTC
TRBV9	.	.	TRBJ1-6	CASSVGHSPLHF	TGTGCCAGCAGCGTCGGCCATTCACCCCTCCACTTT
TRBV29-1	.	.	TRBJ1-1	CSVSSRGKNTEAFF	TGCAGCGTCTCCTCCAGGGGTAAGAACACTGAAGCTTTCTTT
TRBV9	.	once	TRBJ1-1	CASSVQSGPTEAFF	TGTGCCAGCAGCGTACAATCAGGGCCGACTGAAGCTTTCTTT
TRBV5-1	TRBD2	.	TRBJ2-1	CASASGTYNEQFF	TGCGCCAGCGCTAGCGGAACCTACAATGAGCAGTTCTTC
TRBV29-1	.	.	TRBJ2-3	CSVEDRTVTSTDTQYF	TGCAGCGTTGAAGACAGGACTGTCACTAGCACAGATACGCAGTATTTT
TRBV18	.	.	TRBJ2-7	CASSPRREDEQYF	TGTGCCAGCTCACCGCGCAGGGAAGACGAGCAGTACTTC
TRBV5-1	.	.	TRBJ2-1	CASSLFLVGYNEQFF	TGCGCCAGCAGCTTGTTTTTGGTAGGGTACAATGAGCAGTTCTTC
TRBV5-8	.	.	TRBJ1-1	CASSLSPGGSTEAFF	TGTGCCAGCAGCTTGTCGCCAGGCGGGAGCACTGAAGCTTTCTTT
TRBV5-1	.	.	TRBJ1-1	CASRGETEAFF	TGCGCCAGCAGAGGGGAGACTGAAGCTTTCTTT
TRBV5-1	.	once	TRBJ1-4	CASSLGGQPREKLFF	TGCGCCAGCAGCTTGGGTGGACAGCCTCGGGAAAAACTGTTTTTT
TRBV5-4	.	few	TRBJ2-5	CASSLARQETQYF	TGTGCCAGCAGCTTGGCCCGACAAGAGACCCAGTACTTC
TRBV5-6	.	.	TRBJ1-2	CASSLDTVYGYTF	TGTGCCAGCAGCTTGGACACGGTCTATGGCTACACCTTC
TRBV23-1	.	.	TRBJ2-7	CASTPGWYEQYF	TGCGCCAGCACTCCAGGTTGGTACGAGCAGTACTTC
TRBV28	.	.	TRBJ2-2	CASSLGGGTNPGELFF	TGTGCCAGCAGTTTAGGGGGGGGCACGAACCCCGGGGAGCTGTTTTTT
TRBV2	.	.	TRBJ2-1	CASSWGPLGGEQFF	TGTGCCAGCAGTTGGGGTCCCCTTGGGGGTGAGCAGTTCTTC
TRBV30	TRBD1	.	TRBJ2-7	CAWSPGQGIYYEQYF	TGTGCCTGGAGTCCCGGACAGGGGATCTACTACGAGCAGTACTTC
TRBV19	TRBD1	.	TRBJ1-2	CASSPYSRGLNGYTF	TGTGCCAGTAGTCCCTACTCCAGGGGGCTCAATGGCTACACCTTC
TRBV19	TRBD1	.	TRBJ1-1	CASSIWTGGSDTEAFF	TGTGCCAGTAGTATATGGACAGGGGGTTCGGACACTGAAGCTTTCTTT
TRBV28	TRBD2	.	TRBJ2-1	CASSGVLAGVNEQFF	TGTGCCAGCAGTGGGGTCCTAGCGGGAGTTAATGAGCAGTTCTTC
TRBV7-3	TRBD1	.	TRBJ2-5	CASSLRGDSQETQYF	TGTGCCAGCAGCTTAAGAGGGGACAGCCAAGAGACCCAGTACTTC
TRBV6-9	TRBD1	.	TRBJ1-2	CASSYSDRVYGYTF	TGTGCCAGCAGTTACTCGGACAGGGTATATGGCTACACCTTC
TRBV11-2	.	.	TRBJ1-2	CASSLVSGSNYGYTF	TGTGCCAGCAGCTTAGTAAGCGGCTCTAACTATGGCTACACCTTC